The 10 T cell receptor beta chains presented below share a single source sample, sequenced in a study of blood T cell repertoires in COVID-19. Sequencing was performed with immunoSEQ multiplex PCR; in TCRdb, only in-frame clones are kept and a portion is missing. Of some 210,000 clones listed, around 84% are singletons. The sample taken for sequencing was peripheral blood. The source of these receptors is a human donor in a cohort sampled during active COVID-19.

The J gene is TRBJ1-3, the V gene TRBV18; no clear D gene. The CDR3 loop spans 14 amino acids. V was shortened by 4 bases and J by 2 bases, with 9 bases between the two germline ends. Looked up from germline, CDR1 is KGHSH and CDR2 is LQKENI. The CDR3 loop reads CASSLNGAGNTIYF. CDR3 in DNA: TGTGCCAGCTCACTCAACGGGGCTGGAAACACCATATATTTT. Full variable domain (rest looked up from reference TRBV18 and TRBJ1-3): NAGVMQNPRHLVRRRGQEARLRCSPMKGHSHVYWYRQLPEEGLKFMVYLQKENIIDESGMPKERFSAEFPKEGPSILRIQQVVRGDSAAYFCASSLNGAGNTIYFGEGSWLTVV.

The chain uses TRBV4-2 and TRBJ1-2; D gene uncertain. The germline CDR1 and CDR2 sequences are LGHNA and YNFKEQ. This CDR3 has 15 residues. Trimming pared 3 bases from V and 4 bases from J, leaving 15 bases between. The CDR3 reads CASSQSRRTAYGYTF. CDR3 DNA: TGTGCCAGCAGCCAGAGCCGACGGACTGCCTATGGCTACACCTTC.

The V and J genes are TRBV2 and TRBJ2-7, with D tentatively TRBD2 (6 bases). Germline V gives CDR1 SNHLY, CDR2 FYNNEI. Trimming removed 5 bases from V and 3 bases from J, with 17 bases in between. There are 15 residues in the CDR3. CDR3 sequence (DNA): TGTGCCAGCAGTCCAGGAGTCTTGGGGGGCTACGAGCAGTACTTC. Protein product: CASSPGVLGGYEQYF. The full variable domain, rest sourced from reference TRBV2 and TRBJ2-7, is EPEVTQTPSHQVTQMGQEVILRCVPISNHLYFYWYRQILGQKVEFLVSFYNNEISEKSEIFDDQFSVERPDGSNFTLKIRSTKLEDSAMYFCASSPGVLGGYEQYFGPGTRLTVT.

This chain uses TRBV30 with TRBJ1-5, with 7 nucleotides matching TRBD1. V gave up 6 bases and J gave up 8 bases; unmatched junction bases: 13. CDR3 length: 14 amino acids. Germline V lookup: CDR1 GTSNPN, CDR2 SVGIG (reference sequence). The CDR3 region is CACSDRAGFKPQHF. CDR3 coding DNA: TGTGCCTGCTCCGACAGGGCCGGATTTAAGCCCCAGCATTTT.

The chain joins TRBV4-1 to TRBJ2-7; 13 nucleotides align to TRBD2. Germline-derived CDR1 and CDR2 are MGHRA and YSYEKL. The CDR3 sequence is 16 residues long. V lost 4 bases and J lost 4; bases outside the gene matches: 7. The DNA for the CDR3 is TGCGCCAGCAGCCCTAACACGGGACTAGCGGGGTACGAGCAGTACTTC. Protein product: CASSPNTGLAGYEQYF.

The chain recombines TRBV3-1 (or the pseudogene TRBV3-2) with TRBJ1-1; possibly TRBD1 for D (5 bases). The CDR3 sequence is 16 residues long. V lost 0 bases to trimming and J lost 7 bases, with 18 bases between them. From germline, CDR1 is LGHDT and CDR2 YNNKEL (reference sequence). The CDR3 DNA follows: TGTGCCAGCAGCCAAGAAGTTCTTTATAGGGGAGGTGAAGCTTTCTTT. It codes for CASSQEVLYRGGEAFF.

The V gene is TRBV6-4, the J gene TRBJ1-1, with D hard to call. This CDR3 is built from 13 residues. Trimming cost V 4 bases and J 1 base, with 7 bases left between them. CDR1 is MRHNA and CDR2 is SNTAGT in the germline V gene. The CDR3 coding sequence is TGTGCCAGCAGTGTTGAACAGAACACTGAAGCTTTCTTT. Protein sequence: CASSVEQNTEAFF.

V and J are TRBV6-1 and TRBJ1-6; tentative D call: TRBD1 (5 bases). CDR3 length equals 15 residues. Germline V gene sequence: CDR1 MNHNS, CDR2 SASEGT. Trimming took 2 bases from V and 5 from J, leaving 10 bases between them. The CDR3: CASSEMWGDNSPLHF. The CDR3 DNA reads as TGTGCCAGCAGTGAAATGTGGGGGGATAATTCACCCCTCCACTTT.

The CDR3 bases are TGTGCCAGCAGCCAAGTACAGGGTAATAGTGGCTACACCTTC. Translation gives CASSQVQGNSGYTF. The chain is built from TRBV4-2 and TRBJ1-2; TRBD1 is a possible D gene (6 bases). CDR3 length: 14 amino acids. Trimming shortened V by 1 base and J by 7 bases, and 13 bases separated the two germline ends. In germline, CDR1 is LGHNA, CDR2 YNFKEQ.

V and J are TRBV7-9 and TRBJ1-2; no reliable D call. The ends were cut back, 5 bases at V and 4 bases at J, with 14 bases in the middle. This CDR3 is 14 amino acids long. The germline CDR1 and CDR2 sequences are SEHNR and FQNEAQ (reference sequence). For the CDR3, the DNA is TGTGCCAGCAGCCCCGGGATGACACCCTATGGCTACACCTTC. Encoded protein: CASSPGMTPYGYTF.